The 22 T cell receptor beta chains below were found in one sample sequenced in a study of T cell responses to AZD1222 COVID-19 vaccine. TCRdb's copy holds only in-frame clones and misses some; the assay was immunoSEQ multiplex PCR. The profile covers about 140,000 clones, with 92% appearing a single time and 3.1% taken by the ten largest. This sample comprised peripheral blood, obtained on day 0 of AZD1222 vaccination. These receptors all come from an adult in good health.

The chain recombines TRBV21-1 with TRBJ2-1; TRBD2 is taken as the D call from the table, unchecked against the DNA. TRBV21-1 is a listed pseudogene. The CDR3 runs 16 residues. The CDR3 reads CASSKDGGGSYNEQFF. The CDR3 nucleotides are TGTGCCAGCAGCAAAGACGGCGGAGGCAGCTACAATGAGCAGTTCTTC.

The chain joins TRBV6-5 to TRBJ1-2, with D hard to call. From germline, CDR1 is MNHEY and CDR2 SVGAGI. Trimming cost V 2 bases and J 7 bases, with 11 bases left between them. The CDR3 consists of 13 residues. The DNA of the CDR3 is TGTGCCAGCAGTTACGATACAAGGCGTGGCTACACCTTC. This sequence encodes CASSYDTRRGYTF.

CDR3 amino acids: CASSQGDALEEDHGEAFF. The CDR3, as DNA: TGTGCCAGCAGCCAAGGAGATGCTTTGGAAGAGGATCACGGTGAAGCTTTCTTT. This chain uses TRBV14 with TRBJ1-1, with unresolved D. V was pared by 1 base and J by 7 bases, with 25 bases between. CDR1 is SGHDN and CDR2 is FVKESK in the germline V gene. This CDR3 has 18 amino acids.

This clone was seen a handful of times. V usage is TRBV7-2 and J usage is TRBJ1-1; 9 bases fit TRBD1. The V and J ends lost 5 bases and 5 bases, in that order; junction bases with no gene match: 3. This CDR3 region has 13 residues. CDR1 and CDR2 (germline): SGHTA, FQGNSA. The CDR3 loop reads CASSLTGGTEAFF. CDR3 DNA: TGTGCCAGCAGCCTGACAGGGGGGACTGAAGCTTTCTTT.

The rearrangement uses TRBV7-9 and TRBJ2-2; D unresolved. V shed 8 bases and J shed 6 bases, with 10 bases lying between them. The CDR3 length is 12 residues. The germline CDR1 and CDR2 sequences are SEHNR and FQNEAQ (reference sequence). CDR3: CASESPPGELFF. In nucleotides, the CDR3 is TGTGCCAGCGAATCGCCTCCCGGGGAGCTGTTTTTT.

This clone has just a few counts. The rearrangement links TRBV3-1 (or the pseudogene TRBV3-2) to TRBJ1-1; D may be TRBD1 (6 bases). Germline assignment: CDR1 LGHDT and CDR2 YNNKEL (reference sequence). The CDR3 loop spans 14 amino acids. Trimming shortened V by 9 bases and J by 4 bases, and 18 bases separated the two germline ends. The chain's CDR3 is CASAWGADFTEAFF. DNA for the CDR3: TGTGCCAGTGCCTGGGGGGCTGACTTCACTGAAGCTTTCTTT.

This clone has a single count. V is TRBV9 and J is TRBJ2-7; D gene unclear. Germline assignment: CDR1 SGDLS and CDR2 YYNGEE. V was pared by 2 bases and J by 7 bases, with 16 bases between. CDR3 length: 14 amino acids. DNA for the CDR3: TGTGCCAGCAGCGTTGGACGTCCTATGGGAGAGCAGTACTTC. Translating it yields CASSVGRPMGEQYF.

This clone was counted once. The genes are TRBV3-1 (or the pseudogene TRBV3-2) and TRBJ1-2; 7 bases are shared with TRBD1. The V gene end was trimmed by 4 bases and the J gene end by 4 bases; junction bases not matched to a gene: 6. The germline V gene has CDR1 LGHDT and CDR2 YNNKEL (reference sequence). The CDR3 sequence is 14 residues long. The CDR3 nucleotides read TGTGCCAGCAGCCCTGCGGGGGACAGCTATGGCTACACCTTC. As protein: CASSPAGDSYGYTF.

This clone is a singleton in its sample. The chain is built from TRBV28 and TRBJ2-2, with 12 bases lining up with TRBD2. Germline CDR1 and CDR2: MDHEN and SYDVKM. With 6 bases clipped from V and 7 bases from J, the junction kept 9 bases outside the gene matches. This CDR3 spans 16 amino acids. The CDR3 DNA reads TGTGCCAGCAGGCCTAGCGGGAGGGCCACGGGCGGGGAGCTGTTTTTT. The encoded protein is CASRPSGRATGGELFF.

The chain is built from TRBV2 and TRBJ1-1, with no clear D. This CDR3 has 14 amino acids. The germline V and J ends were trimmed by 0 bases and 7 bases, with 12 bases remaining between them. Germline-derived CDR1 and CDR2 are SNHLY and FYNNEI. The CDR3 protein is CASSEARDGSEAFF. The CDR3 DNA follows: TGTGCCAGCAGTGAAGCAAGGGATGGGAGTGAAGCTTTCTTT.

The rearrangement uses TRBV4-1 and TRBJ2-7, with D hard to call. Germline CDR1 is MGHRA and CDR2 is YSYEKL. CDR3 length equals 13 residues. Trimming removed 3 bases at V and 3 bases at J, with 9 bases between. This CDR3 reads CASSQLGSYEQYF. CDR3 nucleotides: TGCGCCAGCAGCCAGTTGGGCAGCTACGAGCAGTACTTC.

The V call is TRBV30, the J call TRBJ1-2, with TRBD1 as a possible D gene (5 bases). The V end was cut by 5 bases, the J end by 2 bases, with 12 bases between. The germline V gene encodes CDR1 GTSNPN and CDR2 SVGIG (reference sequence). The CDR3 has 13 residues. The CDR3 DNA reads TGTGCCTGGCGACAGCTTTCAAACTATGGCTACACCTTC. Residues: CAWRQLSNYGYTF. Full variable domain (missing parts from reference TRBV30 and TRBJ1-2): SQTIHQWPATLVQPVGSPLSLECTVEGTSNPNLYWYRQAAGRGLQLLFYSVGIGQISSEVPQNLSASRPQDRQFILSSKKLLLSDSGFYLCAWRQLSNYGYTFGSGTRLTVV.

V is TRBV27 and J is TRBJ2-1; 12 bases agree with TRBD2. The V and J ends lost 7 bases and 4 bases, in that order; junction bases with no gene match: 5. Germline-derived CDR1 and CDR2 are MNHEY and SMNVEV (reference sequence). This CDR3 region has 15 residues. The CDR3 DNA sequence: TGTGCCAGCACTCGACTAGCGGGGGCATACAATGAGCAGTTCTTC. Translation gives CASTRLAGAYNEQFF.

This clone has just one count. J is TRBJ1-2 and V is TRBV3-1 (or the pseudogene TRBV3-2); 10 bases align to TRBD1. The V and J ends lost 4 bases and 5 bases, in that order; junction bases with no gene match: 10. The length of the CDR3 is 16 residues. Germline V gene lookup returns CDR1 LGHDT and CDR2 YNNKEL (reference sequence). CDR3 nucleotides: TGTGCCAGCAGCCCCGTCCCGGGACAGGGGAGGTATGGCTACACCTTC. It encodes CASSPVPGQGRYGYTF.

There are a few counts of this clone. The rearrangement joins TRBV30 to TRBJ2-2; 7 positions match TRBD1. Germline V lookup: CDR1 GTSNPN, CDR2 SVGIG (reference sequence). The CDR3 is made up of 15 amino acids. With V trimmed by 1 base and J by 6 bases, 8 bases remained unmatched. DNA for the CDR3: TGTGCCTGGAGTGACCCCGGGACAGTTCCCGGGGAGCTGTTTTTT. Translated, it gives CAWSDPGTVPGELFF.

This chain joins TRBV28 and TRBJ1-2, with D unclear. The germline V gene encodes CDR1 MDHEN and CDR2 SYDVKM. This CDR3 is 16 amino acids long. V lost 4 bases to trimming and J lost 1 base, with 16 bases between them. CDR3 bases: TGTGCCAGCAGTTCGGGCGGAACAGATCTTAACTATGGCTACACCTTC. Translated: CASSSGGTDLNYGYTF.

J is TRBJ2-1 and V is TRBV7-2; TRBD2 matches 7 bases. CDR1 and CDR2 from the germline V gene are SGHTA and FQGNSA. Losses at the gene ends were 1 base for V and 8 bases for J; bases not matched to a gene: 8. The CDR3 is 15 residues long. CDR3 in amino acids: CASSLVGGRADEQFF. CDR3 coding DNA: TGTGCCAGCAGCTTAGTCGGGGGGAGGGCCGATGAGCAGTTCTTC.

Here the CDR3 reads CASEGLAGPREQFF. The DNA of the CDR3 is TGTGCTAGCGAGGGACTAGCGGGTCCCAGGGAGCAGTTCTTC. The rearrangement uses TRBV12-5 and TRBJ2-1; 12 bases line up with TRBD2. Germline CDR1 reads LGHNT; CDR2 reads FRNRAP. The trim removed 9 bases at V and 10 bases at J, leaving 10 bases unmatched. This CDR3 is built from 14 residues.

The CDR3 bases are TGTGCCAGCAGCCGAGACGGCACAGCCTACGAGCAGTACTTC. Translation: CASSRDGTAYEQYF. V gene TRBV13 combines with J gene TRBJ2-7; D unclear. V was trimmed by 5 bases and J by 2 bases, leaving 13 bases between them. Germline values: CDR1 PRHDT, CDR2 FYEKMQ (reference sequence). This CDR3 comprises 14 residues.

V gene TRBV27 combines with J gene TRBJ1-2, with 9 bases matching TRBD1. The length of the CDR3 is 13 residues. V shed 8 bases, J shed 2 bases, and the junction held 3 bases outside the gene matches. Germline V gives CDR1 MNHEY, CDR2 SMNVEV (reference sequence). The CDR3 DNA sequence: TGTGCCAGCGCCGGGACAGGGAACTATGGCTACACCTTC. Translation gives CASAGTGNYGYTF.

The chain links TRBV14 to TRBJ2-1, with 10 bases identical to TRBD1. The CDR3 loop spans 18 amino acids. Trimming at V came to 3 bases and at J to 1 base, leaving 9 bases not matched to a gene. CDR1 and CDR2 from the germline V gene are SGHDN and FVKESK. The CDR3 nucleotides read TGTGCCAGCAGCCATCATCGGGGACAGGGGTTTTCCTACAATGAGCAGTTCTTC. Its translation: CASSHHRGQGFSYNEQFF.

The chain links TRBV7-6 to TRBJ1-1; TRBD1 aligns across 9 bases. J lost 2 bases, V lost 4 bases, and 8 bases had no gene match. Germline lookup yields CDR1 SGHVS and CDR2 FNYEAQ. The CDR3 is 16 residues long. CDR3 bases: TGTGCCAGCAGCTCCACCGGGACAGGGAGTAACACTGAAGCTTTCTTT. Protein sequence: CASSSTGTGSNTEAFF.